A selection of T cell receptor beta chains follows, all from one sample in a study of blood T cell repertoires in COVID-19. This table comes from immunoSEQ multiplex PCR, and its TCRdb copy is limited to in-frame clones, with some not included. The sample includes roughly 440,000 clones, about 91% seen only once; the top ten take approximately 12%. What was sequenced was peripheral blood. The receptors were gathered from a woman aged 45 to 65 with COVID-19, enrolled during active disease. The CDR3 runs from the conserved cysteine through the conserved F or W. The D gene is left open where the match is weak. Clone size is stated in some rows and not others, as once, few, many or a class when expanded.

cdr3_nt cdr3_aa clone_size v_call d_call j_call
TGTGCCTGGACAGGGGAAGGTGTTGGAGCTTTCTTT CAWTGEGVGAFF . TRBV30 . TRBJ1-1
TGTGCCAGCAGCCTCAGGGGGGCGAAAACCTACAATGAGCAGTTCTTC CASSLRGAKTYNEQFF . TRBV6-6 . TRBJ2-1
TGTGCCAGCAGCCCCTTGACAGGGGGTACTGAAGCTTTCTTT CASSPLTGGTEAFF . TRBV6-5 TRBD1 TRBJ1-1
TGTGCCAGCAGTGGCCAGGGGCCTCTAGCCAAAAACATTCAGTACTTC CASSGQGPLAKNIQYF few TRBV28 . TRBJ2-4
TGTGCCAGCAGCCCACCGGGGACAGGGAGAACTGAAGCTTTCTTT CASSPPGTGRTEAFF . TRBV7-3 TRBD1 TRBJ1-1
TGTGCCTGGAGTGTGATGAGGACAGAAGCTTTCTTT CAWSVMRTEAFF . TRBV30 . TRBJ1-1
TGTGCCAGTAGTCCGTATAGGACAGCCCCTGGGGCCAACGTCCTGACTTTC CASSPYRTAPGANVLTF . TRBV19 . TRBJ2-6
TGTGCCAGCAGCCACGACAATGAGCAGTTCTTC CASSHDNEQFF once TRBV3-1/TRBV3-2 . TRBJ2-1
TGTGCCACCAGTAGAGGATATAGCAATCAGCCCCAGCATTTT CATSRGYSNQPQHF . TRBV24-1 . TRBJ1-5
TGTGCCAGTAGACACCTCAACACCGGGGAGCTGTTTTTT CASRHLNTGELFF . TRBV7-9 . TRBJ2-2
TGTGCCAGCAGAGGGGTCCGGGAGCAGTTCTTC CASRGVREQFF few TRBV2 . TRBJ2-1
TGTGCCATCAGACAGGGGGCGAACACTGAAGCTTTCTTT CAIRQGANTEAFF . TRBV10-3 TRBD1 TRBJ1-1
TGCGCCAGCAGCTTGGGACAGGCAACCGAGCAGTACTTC CASSLGQATEQYF . TRBV5-1 . TRBJ2-7
TGTGCCAGCAGCCCCCCGGGACAGGATTCCTCCAATGAGCAGTTCTTC CASSPPGQDSSNEQFF . TRBV7-9 TRBD1 TRBJ2-1
TGTGCCAGCCTTCCCCAGGGATGGACCGGGGAGCTGTTTTTT CASLPQGWTGELFF . TRBV27 . TRBJ2-2
TGTGCCAGCAGTTTACTCTGGAGGGGAGGTACTGAAGCTTTCTTT CASSLLWRGGTEAFF . TRBV27 . TRBJ1-1
TGTGCCAGCAGCCAACTACCCAGGGGACGATCACCCCTCCACTTT CASSQLPRGRSPLHF . TRBV3-1/TRBV3-2 . TRBJ1-6
TGTGCCATCAGTGATAGTATTCCGACAGGGAGCTCAAACTATGGCTACACCTTC CAISDSIPTGSSNYGYTF . TRBV10-3 TRBD1 TRBJ1-2
TGTGCCAGCAGCGTAACAGGGGAAGGTTGGGAGCAGTACTTC CASSVTGEGWEQYF . TRBV9 TRBD1 TRBJ2-7
TGCAGCGTTGAAAGGCCAGCGTATGGCTACACCTTC CSVERPAYGYTF . TRBV29-1 . TRBJ1-2
TGTGCCAGCAGCTTAGTCCTAACAGAAGCCTACGAGCAGTACTTC CASSLVLTEAYEQYF . TRBV7-2 . TRBJ2-7
TGTGCCAGTAGTATCACAGGGAACTATGGCTACACCTTC CASSITGNYGYTF once TRBV19 . TRBJ1-2
TGTGCCAGTAGCATAGTTTTAGCAGACACTGAAGCTTTCTTT CASSIVLADTEAFF few TRBV19 . TRBJ1-1
TGTGCCAGCAGCCGAGGAGCGGGGATCACAGATACGCAGTATTTT CASSRGAGITDTQYF . TRBV2 TRBD2 TRBJ2-3
TGTGCCTGGAGTGGTCGGACTCCTATAAACAATGAGCAGTTCTTC CAWSGRTPINNEQFF . TRBV30 . TRBJ2-1
TGTGCCAGCAGATTAGGGGGCAAAGATACGCAGTATTTT CASRLGGKDTQYF . TRBV7-2 TRBD1 TRBJ2-3
TGTCCGGGGAGGAGTAAAGATTCAAACACTGAAGCTTTCTTT CPGRSKDSNTEAFF . TRBV30 . TRBJ1-1
TGTGCCAGCAGCTTAACTAGCGGGGCGGCCCATACGCAGTATTTT CASSLTSGAAHTQYF . TRBV7-3 TRBD2 TRBJ2-3
TGTGCCAGCAGCCGGGACAGGGGCGAGCAGTACTTC CASSRDRGEQYF . TRBV11-2 TRBD1 TRBJ2-7
TGTGCCAGCAGGCAGGGACAGGTTCCCTACGAGCAGTACTTC CASRQGQVPYEQYF . TRBV28 TRBD1 TRBJ2-7
TGCGCCAGCAGCTTTACCACTGACAGGGCGGAAGGCTACACCTTC CASSFTTDRAEGYTF . TRBV5-1 TRBD1 TRBJ1-2
TGCGCCAGCAGCTGGGGGGTCGCAGGGAGCGGCTACACCTTC CASSWGVAGSGYTF . TRBV5-1 . TRBJ1-2
TGTGCCAGCAGCCCAGGTGTGCTTGAAGCTTTCTTT CASSPGVLEAFF . TRBV7-9 . TRBJ1-1
TGCGCCAGCACCGTGGGGGGAGCTAATGAAAAACTGTTTTTT CASTVGGANEKLFF . TRBV5-1 . TRBJ1-4
TGTGCCAGCAGCGGCGGGCTGGAGAATGAAAAACTGTTTTTT CASSGGLENEKLFF . TRBV9 . TRBJ1-4
TGTGCCTGGAGCCCTAGGGGAGCGGGGGGCCAACCCGGGAGGGATGAGCAGTTCTTC CAWSPRGAGGQPGRDEQFF . TRBV30 TRBD2 TRBJ2-1
TGTGCCAGCAGTAAAAGGGGGCAAGATGAAGCTTTCTTT CASSKRGQDEAFF . TRBV9 TRBD1 TRBJ1-1
TGTGCCAGCAGCCACACTCCGGGACAGGGTATCGGCGAGCAGTACTTC CASSHTPGQGIGEQYF . TRBV3-1/TRBV3-2 TRBD1 TRBJ2-7
TGTGCCAGTAGTATAGATCGGGACTTTCACTCTGGAAACACCATATATTTT CASSIDRDFHSGNTIYF . TRBV19 . TRBJ1-3
TGTGCCTGGAAGGGGGACAGGGCGGATGGCTACACCTTC CAWKGDRADGYTF . TRBV30 TRBD1 TRBJ1-2
TGTGCCAGCTCACCAAGAGAGAGGTCGGCAAACGAGCAGTACTTC CASSPRERSANEQYF . TRBV18 . TRBJ2-7
TGTGCCAGCAGTTTCGCCGGACAGGGGGCGCGTGGCTACACCTTC CASSFAGQGARGYTF . TRBV27 TRBD1 TRBJ1-2
TGCGCCAGCAGCCAAAACAGGGAGGAAAAACTGTTTTTT CASSQNREEKLFF . TRBV4-1 . TRBJ1-4
TGTGCCAGCAGCGCGGGGCGCGCCACTGAAGCTTTCTTT CASSAGRATEAFF . TRBV5-4 . TRBJ1-1
TGTGCCAGCAGCTTAAGCGGGGGGCCTCCAGATACGCAGTATTTT CASSLSGGPPDTQYF . TRBV7-2 TRBD2 TRBJ2-3
TGTGCCCATCGGACAGACACTACGGGTGGGTATAATTCACCCCTCCACTTT CAHRTDTTGGYNSPLHF once TRBV5-6 . TRBJ1-6
TGTGCCAGCAGTGAGGTTGAACCTGGGGCCAACGTCCTGACTTTC CASSEVEPGANVLTF . TRBV28 . TRBJ2-6
TGCGCCAGCAGTGGGGTGAGCAGGGCCCCAGATACGCAGTATTTT CASSGVSRAPDTQYF once TRBV10-2 . TRBJ2-3
TGTGCCAGCAGGACCCCGGGGGACGGCTATGGCTACACCTTC CASRTPGDGYGYTF . TRBV27 . TRBJ1-2
TGTGCCAGCAGCCCCCCTGGGGGCGAAAAACTGTTTTTT CASSPPGGEKLFF . TRBV27 . TRBJ1-4
TGTGCCAGCAGCAAAGGGTGCAGGAGGGGAAACACCATATATTTT CASSKGCRRGNTIYF . TRBV21-1 . TRBJ1-3
TGTGCCAGCTCACTACAGGGCCCAGGGGAGCAGTTCTTC CASSLQGPGEQFF . TRBV18 . TRBJ2-1
TGTGCCAGCAGCCCGGGACATGGTGGGTTCGCTGAAGCTTTCTTT CASSPGHGGFAEAFF once TRBV11-2 . TRBJ1-1
TGTGCCAGCAGCGACCGGACAGGGCCTCGCACAGATACGCAGTATTTT CASSDRTGPRTDTQYF . TRBV6-2/TRBV6-3 TRBD1 TRBJ2-3
TGTGCCAGCACGGGACAGGGTTACAATCAGCCCCAGCATTTT CASTGQGYNQPQHF . TRBV6-5 TRBD1 TRBJ1-5